This TCR beta chain was recovered during a study of blood T cell repertoires in COVID-19. As for the study in general: Nucleic acid was either cDNA or gDNA, and it came from T cells, B-cell-depleted T cells, or PBMCs.

In the original workflow: Reference gene primer amplification in the assay estimated nucleated cell counts. Clones were read by immunoSEQ multiplex PCR, and TCRdb kept only the in-frame ones, dropping some. V, J and clone size derive from that table, while D and trimming were established from the DNA sequence. In the table there are 100,000 to 150,000 clones, 65% to 85% of which are singletons. The CDR3 extends over 14 amino acids. Germline CDR1 SNHLY, CDR2 FYNNEI. V was clipped by 5 bases and J by 2 bases, with 12 bases between them. J is TRBJ1-2 and V is TRBV2; a weak D match, TRBD1 (5 bases). The TCR originated in a woman between 65 and 79 years old with acute or convalescent COVID-19. The sequenced sample consisted of peripheral blood. The DNA for the CDR3 is TGTGCCAGCAGTCGGAGGGGCAGGAACTATGGCTACACCTTC. Translated: CASSRRGRNYGYTF.